The 22 T cell receptor beta chains below were found in one sample sequenced in a study of response to subunit inactivated influenza vaccine. Using its own MiXCR run on the RT-PCR reads, TCRdb lists one record per CDR3 protein. Of about half a million distinct CDR3 sequences listed, about 25% are singletons. The input for sequencing was CD4+ T cells sorted from PBMCs, taken roughly 5 days after vaccination. Receptor source: a man aged 50 to 59 who received an inactivated influenza vaccine.

This chain joins TRBV20-1 and TRBJ2-1; TRBD1 is a possible D gene (6 bases). V was clipped by 1 base and J by 3 bases, with 10 bases between them. CDR1 and CDR2 from the germline V gene are DFQATT and SNEGSKA (reference sequence). This CDR3 is built from 14 residues. CDR3 region: CSARGRTDYNEQFF. The CDR3 DNA sequence: TGCAGTGCTAGAGGACGGACAGACTACAATGAGCAGTTCTTC.

The chain has TRBV28 and TRBJ1-5, with D uncertain. Germline-derived CDR1 and CDR2 are MDHEN and SYDVKM. CDR3 size: 14 residues. V shed 6 bases and J shed 4 bases, with 13 bases lying between them. The CDR3 reads CASSERALNQPQHF. The CDR3 DNA follows: TGTGCCAGCAGCGAACGGGCCTTAAATCAGCCCCAGCATTTT.

This clonotype was counted a few times. The chain couples TRBV20-1 to TRBJ2-1; D is unclear. Trimming removed 5 bases from V and 10 bases from J, with 3 bases in between. The CDR3 length is 8 residues. CDR1 is DFQATT, CDR2 SNEGSKA, per germline (reference sequence). CDR3 sequence: CSAEEQFF. CDR3 nucleotides: TGCAGTGCTGAAGAGCAGTTCTTC.

V usage is TRBV7-2 and J usage is TRBJ2-5, with no clear D. Germline V gene lookup returns CDR1 SGHTA and CDR2 FQGNSA. V was clipped by 3 bases and J by 0 bases, with 5 bases between them. The CDR3 extends over 13 amino acids. This CDR3 is CASSFRHQETQYF. In DNA, the CDR3 is TGTGCCAGCAGCTTTCGTCACCAAGAGACCCAGTACTTC.

This clonotype was observed a few times. The rearrangement links TRBV12-3 or TRBV12-4 to TRBJ1-6; D gene ambiguous. CDR3 size: 14 residues. V was trimmed by 0 bases and J by 7 bases, leaving 7 bases between them. The DNA for the CDR3 is TGTGCCAGCAGTTTAGCCGACGGCAATTCACCCCTCCACTTT. Translated: CASSLADGNSPLHF.

This clonotype has more than one count but fewer than ten. The V and J genes are TRBV21-1 and TRBJ2-1. TRBV21-1 is an annotated pseudogene. The CDR3 extends over 16 amino acids. The CDR3 nucleotides read TGTGCCAGCAGCAAAAGGCGGCAGCGAACTGGTGGTGAGCAGTTCTTC. Translation gives CASSKRRQRTGGEQFF.

The chain recombines TRBV12-3 or TRBV12-4 with TRBJ1-2, with 10 bases matching TRBD1. This CDR3 comprises 13 residues. Trimming took 4 bases from V and 4 from J; bases not matched to a gene: 0. This chain's CDR3 is CASSWTGGYGYTF. The DNA of the CDR3 is TGTGCCAGCAGTTGGACAGGGGGCTATGGCTACACCTTC.

In its sample, this clonotype was seen a few times. The chain couples TRBV20-1 to TRBJ2-2, with 11 bases that match TRBD1. This CDR3 is built from 14 residues. The germline V gene encodes CDR1 DFQATT and CDR2 SNEGSKA (reference sequence). V trimming: 6 bases; J trimming: 6 bases; junction bases outside the gene matches: 6. CDR3 DNA sequence: TGCAGTGCCCGGACAGGGGGCCGATCCGGGGAGCTGTTTTTT. Protein product: CSARTGGRSGELFF.

This sequence joins TRBV12-3 or TRBV12-4 and TRBJ1-4; D remains ambiguous. CDR3 size: 14 residues. V was clipped by 3 bases and J by 7 bases, with 12 bases between them. The CDR3 bases are TGTGCCAGCAGTTTTAGGGCAGGTAGTGAAAAACTGTTTTTT. This codes for CASSFRAGSEKLFF.

This clonotype was counted between two and nine times. The chain has TRBV6-5 and TRBJ2-3; D not resolved. This CDR3 is 14 amino acids long. Germline V gives CDR1 MNHEY, CDR2 SVGAGI. V lost 5 bases, J lost 2 bases, and 11 bases lay in between. In DNA, the CDR3 is TGTGCCAGCAGTATGACTCTTACCACAGATACGCAGTATTTT. Its translation: CASSMTLTTDTQYF.

This chain connects TRBV10-2 to TRBJ2-3, with 7 nucleotides matching TRBD2. This CDR3 is 18 amino acids long. Unmatched junction bases numbered 9, after V lost 0 bases and J lost 0 bases. Germline CDR1 is WSHSY and CDR2 is SAAADI. The CDR3 here is CASSESWAGAASTDTQYF. The CDR3 coding sequence is TGCGCCAGCAGTGAGTCGTGGGCGGGAGCTGCTAGCACAGATACGCAGTATTTT.

The rearrangement joins TRBV20-1 to TRBJ2-7; 7 nucleotides align to TRBD1. Trimming at V came to 0 bases and at J to 7 bases, leaving 6 bases not matched to a gene. The CDR3 loop spans 13 amino acids. Per the germline V gene, CDR1 is DFQATT and CDR2 is SNEGSKA (reference sequence). As DNA, the CDR3 is TGCAGTGCTAGAGACCTCGACAGGGTGGAGCAGTACTTC. Protein product: CSARDLDRVEQYF.

This clonotype was counted only a few times. The chain carries TRBV10-3 and TRBJ1-2; 7 nucleotides line up with TRBD1. The V and J ends lost 5 bases and 0 bases, in that order; junction bases with no gene match: 6. Germline V gene sequence: CDR1 ENHRY, CDR2 SYGVKD. The CDR3 loop spans 15 amino acids. This CDR3 is CAISRDRIANYGYTF. The CDR3 bases are TGTGCCATCAGTCGGGACAGAATTGCTAACTATGGCTACACCTTC.

This clonotype was observed a few times. The gene calls are TRBV21-1 and TRBJ2-3; TRBD2, as called in the table, went unchecked against the DNA. TRBV21-1 is reported as a pseudogene. This CDR3 is 14 amino acids long. For the CDR3, the DNA is TGTGCCAGCAGCTTGTGTTTTAGCGGGGATACGCAGTATTTT. This translates into CASSLCFSGDTQYF.

The chain links TRBV5-6 to TRBJ1-1; tentative D call: TRBD1 (6 bases). The CDR3 runs to 17 residues. V lost 0 bases and J lost 4, with 19 bases in between. Germline CDR1 SGHDT, CDR2 YYEEEE. The CDR3: CASSLGLDSQGVTEAFF. In DNA form, the CDR3 reads TGTGCCAGCAGCTTGGGGTTAGATTCACAGGGAGTCACTGAAGCTTTCTTT.

This sequence joins TRBV7-8 and TRBJ1-4; D call uncertain. Germline V lookup: CDR1 SGHVS, CDR2 FQNEAQ. CDR3 size: 13 residues. V was clipped by 2 bases and J by 4 bases, with 5 bases between them. DNA for the CDR3: TGTGCCAGCAGCTTAAACATTAATGAAAAACTGTTTTTT. This gives the protein CASSLNINEKLFF.

This clonotype has a handful of counts. CDR3 sequence (DNA): TGTGCCAGCAGCGTAGGAGGGTTGGAGACCCAGTACTTC. It specifies CASSVGGLETQYF. The genes are TRBV9 and TRBJ2-5, with a tentative D call TRBD2 (5 bases). Trimming cost V 0 bases and J 5 bases, with 8 bases left between them. The CDR3 runs 13 residues. Germline V gene lookup returns CDR1 SGDLS and CDR2 YYNGEE.

The chain combines TRBV5-1 with TRBJ2-7; TRBD1 matches at 7 bases. J lost 3 bases, V lost 3 bases, and 6 bases had no gene match. The CDR3 consists of 14 residues. Per germline, CDR1 SGHRS and CDR2 YFSETQ. The CDR3 spells CASSSDRRFYEQYF. Here the CDR3 DNA reads TGCGCCAGCAGCTCGGACAGGAGATTCTACGAGCAGTACTTC.

The chain is built from TRBV2 and TRBJ1-2, with TRBD1 identical over 7 bases. V was pared by 6 bases and J by 4 bases, with 5 bases of the junction left unmatched. This CDR3 spans 13 amino acids. Looked up from germline, CDR1 is SNHLY and CDR2 is FYNNEI. CDR3 nucleotide sequence: TGTGCCAGCAGAACCGGGACAGTCTATGGCTACACCTTC. This encodes CASRTGTVYGYTF.

This clonotype was detected only a few times. The J gene is TRBJ2-7, the V gene TRBV12-3 or TRBV12-4, with 7 positions matching TRBD1. V trimming: 5 bases; J trimming: 3 bases; junction bases outside the gene matches: 10. The CDR3 consists of 15 residues. As DNA, the CDR3 is TGTGCCAGCAGTCCCCGCCCGACAGGGCTCTACGAGCAGTACTTC. Translating gives CASSPRPTGLYEQYF.

The CDR3 DNA follows: TGTGCCAGCAGCGCCGGGCTTAGCGGATCCCTCGGGACAGATACGCAGTATTTT. Its protein is CASSAGLSGSLGTDTQYF. The chain combines TRBV7-3 with TRBJ2-3, with a tentative D call TRBD2 (6 bases). Germline CDR1 is SGHTA and CDR2 is FQGTGA. This CDR3 contains 18 residues. Trimming left V 5 bases short and J 3 bases short, with 24 bases between.

The rearrangement joins TRBV27 to TRBJ2-1, with a possible D match to TRBD2 (6 bases). Germline CDR1 reads MNHEY; CDR2 reads SMNVEV (reference sequence). CDR3 length: 14 residues. V was pared by 5 bases and J by 5 bases, with 13 bases between. The CDR3 sequence is CASSATRFNNEQFF. For the CDR3, the DNA is TGTGCCAGCAGTGCGACTAGGTTTAACAATGAGCAGTTCTTC.